A selection of T cell receptor beta chains follows, all from one sample in a study of vaccination and CD4 T cells after COVID-19. MiXCR, applied by TCRdb to the PCR reads, yields one record per CDR3 protein. Of fewer than 20,000 distinct CDR3 sequences in the sample, around 79% are singletons; the top ten hold 7.5% to 10%. These receptors lack a known antigen. This material consisted of CD4+ T cells from blood, cultured in vitro, taken after SARS-CoV-2 vaccination. All receptors come from a human donor who received a COVID-19 vaccine. Each CDR3 is given with its conserved first and last residue. The D gene is left open where the match is weak. Expanded clones are given a class, and other clones once, few, many or no size at all.

D gene	V gene	clone size	J gene	CDR3 DNA	CDR3 protein
-	TRBV7-2	-	TRBJ1-1	TGTGCCAGCAGCCTCGATACGAACCCGAACACTGAAGCTTTCTTT	CASSLDTNPNTEAFF
-	TRBV20-1	-	TRBJ2-3	TGCGCCGCGGGGGCGACAGATACGCAGTATTTT	CAAGATDTQYF
TRBD1	TRBV2	-	TRBJ2-5	TGTGCCAGCAGAGAAGACAGGGGGCGGCAGACCCAGTACTTC	CASREDRGRQTQYF
-	TRBV30	-	TRBJ1-6	TGTGCCTGGAGTACAGGGTTGGATTCACCCCTCCACTTT	CAWSTGLDSPLHF
TRBD1	TRBV29-1	-	TRBJ2-5	TGCAGCGTGGTTGGACAGGGGGTAAGGGAGACCCAGTACTTC	CSVVGQGVRETQYF
-	TRBV20-1	-	TRBJ1-2	TGCAGTGCTAGTCAATCGGCTTTATATGGCTACACCTTC	CSASQSALYGYTF
-	TRBV20-1	medium-sized	TRBJ1-2	TGCAGTGCTAGAGATCTGACAGCCAATAACTATGGCTACACCTTC	CSARDLTANNYGYTF
TRBD1	TRBV19	-	TRBJ1-6	TGTGCCAGTAGTAATTACAGGGGTCCTAATTCACCCCTCCACTTT	CASSNYRGPNSPLHF
TRBD1	TRBV7-2	few	TRBJ1-5	TGTGCCAGCAGCTTAGTAGGGACAGGGGGCGATCAGCCCCAGCATTTT	CASSLVGTGGDQPQHF
-	TRBV2	-	TRBJ1-2	TGTGCCAGCATGAGGGAGCTCGCGGCGATGCGCGGCTACACCTTC	CASMRELAAMRGYTF
-	TRBV20-1	medium-sized	TRBJ1-1	TGCAGTGCTAGGGGGAACACTGAAGCTTTCTTT	CSARGNTEAFF
TRBD1	TRBV30	-	TRBJ1-2	TGTGCCTGGAGTCCCATTGGGCAGGGGGCGCGGAGTGGCTACACCTTC	CAWSPIGQGARSGYTF
-	TRBV27	-	TRBJ1-2	TGTGCCAGCGGCGGGCAAAACTATGGCTACACCTTC	CASGGQNYGYTF
TRBD1	TRBV27	-	TRBJ1-6	TGTGCCAGCAGTCAACCACCCGGGACAGGCACCCATAATTCACCCCTCCACTTT	CASSQPPGTGTHNSPLHF
TRBD1	TRBV24-1	few	TRBJ1-6	TGTGCCACCAGGCCCGTAGGACAGGGACGGTCACCCCTCCACTTT	CATRPVGQGRSPLHF
-	TRBV20-1	-	TRBJ2-2	TGCAGTGCTAGCCCTTGGGGGCGTGGTAGTGCCGGGGAGCTGTTTTTT	CSASPWGRGSAGELFF
-	TRBV15	-	TRBJ2-1	TGTGCCACCAGCAAACTAACATTAAATGAGCAGTTCTTC	CATSKLTLNEQFF
-	TRBV15	-	TRBJ1-3	TGTGCCACCAGCAGAGATCTTGGAAACACCATATATTTT	CATSRDLGNTIYF
-	TRBV5-1	-	TRBJ2-5	TGCGCCAGCAGCTTGCCCGAGCAAGAGACCCAGTACTTC	CASSLPEQETQYF
-	TRBV7-6	-	TRBJ2-5	TGTGCCAGCAGCTTAGACAGGAGCCAAGAGACCCAGTACTTC	CASSLDRSQETQYF
-	TRBV19	-	TRBJ2-2	TGTGCCAGTAGTATAGGGGCGAACACCGGGGAGCTGTTTTTT	CASSIGANTGELFF
TRBD1	TRBV6-1	-	TRBJ1-6	TGTGCCAGTGGACAGGGCCGAACCTATAATTCACCCCTCCACTTT	CASGQGRTYNSPLHF
-	TRBV6-5	once	TRBJ1-2	TGTGCCAGCAGTTACCTGGGGGCGGAAGGCTACACCTTC	CASSYLGAEGYTF
-	TRBV21-1	-	TRBJ1-2	TGTGCCAGCAGCAAAGTAGGGGGAGGCTACACCTTC	CASSKVGGGYTF
TRBD2	TRBV10-3	-	TRBJ2-3	TGTGCCATCAGTGACGGGAATAGCGGGGGCACAGATACGCAGTATTTT	CAISDGNSGGTDTQYF
-	TRBV18	few	TRBJ1-3	TGTGCCAGCTCGTGGGAAGACACTGGAAACACCATATATTTT	CASSWEDTGNTIYF
-	TRBV7-9	few	TRBJ2-4	TGTGCCAGCAGCGAAGTCCGCAGGAAAAACATTCAGTACTTC	CASSEVRRKNIQYF
-	TRBV7-9	-	TRBJ2-5	TGTGCCAGCAGCTCCATCCGTGCAGAGACCCAGTACTTC	CASSSIRAETQYF
-	TRBV7-9	once	TRBJ2-5	TGTGCCAGCAGTCCGCCGGCCGAAGAGACCCAGTACTTC	CASSPPAEETQYF
-	TRBV30	-	TRBJ1-3	TGTGCCTGGTCCGGAGGACCAAGTCGCTCTGGAAACACCATATATTTT	CAWSGGPSRSGNTIYF
-	TRBV24-1	-	TRBJ1-1	TGTGCCACCAGTGTTCCGGACTGGCCGAACACTGAAGCTTTCTTT	CATSVPDWPNTEAFF
TRBD1	TRBV2	-	TRBJ1-2	TGTGCCAGCACTGGACAGGGGGCCGGCTATGGCTACACCTTC	CASTGQGAGYGYTF
-	TRBV20-1	once	TRBJ2-7	TGCAGCGGACTTACGGCCTCCTACGAGCAGTACTTC	CSGLTASYEQYF